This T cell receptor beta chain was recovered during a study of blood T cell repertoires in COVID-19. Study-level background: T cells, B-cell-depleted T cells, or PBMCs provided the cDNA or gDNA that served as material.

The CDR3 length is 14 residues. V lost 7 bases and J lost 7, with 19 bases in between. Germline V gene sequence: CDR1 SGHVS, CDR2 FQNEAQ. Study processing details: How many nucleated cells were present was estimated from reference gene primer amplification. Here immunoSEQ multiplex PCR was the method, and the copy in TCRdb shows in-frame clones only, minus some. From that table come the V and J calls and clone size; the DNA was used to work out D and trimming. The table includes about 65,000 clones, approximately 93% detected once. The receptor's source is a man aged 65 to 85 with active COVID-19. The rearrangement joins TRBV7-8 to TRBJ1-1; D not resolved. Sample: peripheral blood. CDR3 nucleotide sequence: TGTGCCAGCACCCTAATGAGGGTCTTAGGTGAAGCTTTCTTT. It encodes CASTLMRVLGEAFF.